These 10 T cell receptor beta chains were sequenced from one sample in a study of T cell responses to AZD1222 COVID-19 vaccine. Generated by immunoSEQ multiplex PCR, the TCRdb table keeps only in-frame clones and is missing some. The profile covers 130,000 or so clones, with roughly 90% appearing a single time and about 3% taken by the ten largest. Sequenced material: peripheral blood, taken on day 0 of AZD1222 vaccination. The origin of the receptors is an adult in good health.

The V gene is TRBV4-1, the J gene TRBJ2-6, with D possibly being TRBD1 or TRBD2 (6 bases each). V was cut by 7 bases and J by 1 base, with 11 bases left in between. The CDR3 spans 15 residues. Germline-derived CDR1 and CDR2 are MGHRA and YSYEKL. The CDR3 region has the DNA TGCGCCAGCAAAGAGGGGGGTTCTGGGGCCAACGTCCTGACTTTC. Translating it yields CASKEGGSGANVLTF.

In DNA form, the CDR3 reads TGTGCCAGTAGCCCCACAGGGCGGACCGGGGAGCTGTTTTTT. This sequence encodes CASSPTGRTGELFF. The chain recombines TRBV19 with TRBJ2-2, with D tentatively TRBD1 (6 bases). Germline V CDR1 and CDR2: LNHDA, SQIVND (reference sequence). The CDR3 loop spans 14 amino acids. V gave up 6 bases and J gave up 5 bases, with 13 bases separating them.

CDR3 bases: TGTGCCAGTAGCAGGGCGGGAGGCTCCTACAATGAGCAGTTCTTC. Encoded protein: CASSRAGGSYNEQFF. V gene TRBV19 combines with J gene TRBJ2-1; TRBD2 matches at 8 bases. This CDR3 is built from 15 residues. V was pared by 6 bases and J by 0 bases, with 4 bases of the junction left unmatched. Germline V lookup: CDR1 LNHDA, CDR2 SQIVND (reference sequence).

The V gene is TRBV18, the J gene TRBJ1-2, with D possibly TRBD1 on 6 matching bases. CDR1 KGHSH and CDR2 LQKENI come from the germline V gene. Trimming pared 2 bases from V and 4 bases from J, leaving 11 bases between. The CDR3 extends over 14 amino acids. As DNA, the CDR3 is TGTGCCAGCTCACCAGCGGGACACCTCTATGGCTACACCTTC. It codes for CASSPAGHLYGYTF.

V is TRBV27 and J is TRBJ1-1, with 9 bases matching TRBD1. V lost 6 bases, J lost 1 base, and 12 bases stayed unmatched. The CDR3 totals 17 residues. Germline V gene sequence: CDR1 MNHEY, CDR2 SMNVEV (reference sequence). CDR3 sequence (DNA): TGTGCCAGCAGCCGATTCACAGGGGGCGCTTGGAACACTGAAGCTTTCTTT. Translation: CASSRFTGGAWNTEAFF.

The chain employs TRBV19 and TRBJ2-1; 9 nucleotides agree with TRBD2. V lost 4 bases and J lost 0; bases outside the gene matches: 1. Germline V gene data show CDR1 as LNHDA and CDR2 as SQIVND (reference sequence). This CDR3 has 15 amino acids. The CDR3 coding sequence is TGTGCCAGTAGTAATAGCGGGGGCTCCTACAATGAGCAGTTCTTC. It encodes CASSNSGGSYNEQFF.

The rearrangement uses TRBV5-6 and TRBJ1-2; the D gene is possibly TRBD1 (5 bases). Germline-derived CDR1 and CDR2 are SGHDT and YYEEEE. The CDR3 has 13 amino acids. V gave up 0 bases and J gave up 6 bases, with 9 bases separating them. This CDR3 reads CASSLATGHGYTF. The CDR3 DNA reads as TGTGCCAGCAGCTTGGCAACAGGACATGGCTACACCTTC.

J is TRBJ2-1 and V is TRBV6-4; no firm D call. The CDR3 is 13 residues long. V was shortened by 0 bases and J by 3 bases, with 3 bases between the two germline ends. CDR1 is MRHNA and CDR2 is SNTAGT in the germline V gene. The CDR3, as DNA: TGTGCCAGCAGTGACTCATACTACAATGAGCAGTTCTTC. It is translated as CASSDSYYNEQFF.

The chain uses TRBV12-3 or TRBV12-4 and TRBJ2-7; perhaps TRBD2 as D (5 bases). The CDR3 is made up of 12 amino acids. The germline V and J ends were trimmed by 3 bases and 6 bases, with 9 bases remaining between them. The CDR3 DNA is TGTGCCAGCAGTTTTCGAGGGCTCGAGCAGTACTTC. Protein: CASSFRGLEQYF.

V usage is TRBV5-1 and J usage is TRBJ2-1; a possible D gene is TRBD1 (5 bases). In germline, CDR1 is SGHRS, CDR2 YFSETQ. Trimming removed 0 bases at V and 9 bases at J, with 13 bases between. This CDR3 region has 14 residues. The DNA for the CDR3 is TGCGCCAGCAGCTTGGTCAGGGTAGGTGGTGAGCAGTTCTTC. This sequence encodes CASSLVRVGGEQFF.